The clone carrying this T cell receptor (beta chain) was recorded once. Its antigen is currently unknown. This sample is drawn from a study of cytomegalovirus exposure and HLA in healthy donors. Overall study context: Membership in the Caucasian-associated ancestry cluster was found for about 84% of approximately 400 genotyped donors. Broader study findings: Donors were assumed by presence/absence analyses to have roughly uniform sequencing depth. Another analysis was done later, and it associated 16,951 TCR beta sequences with HLA alleles at 0.05 false discovery rate.

CDR1 and CDR2 from the germline V gene are SGHRS and YFSETQ. Trimming removed 0 bases from V and 3 bases from J, with 15 bases in between. This CDR3 comprises 16 residues. It was with 60 Vbeta and 13 Jbeta primers that the PCR ran. Method: immunoSEQ multiplex PCR; TCRdb's copy keeps in-frame clones and lacks some. The sample includes about 130,000 clones, 79% seen only once; the top ten take around 7%. The TCR comes from a man in his forties or fifties in good health and CMV-seropositive. The sequenced material came from PBMCs. V and J are TRBV5-1 and TRBJ1-1, with D tentatively TRBD1 (6 bases). In DNA form, the CDR3 reads TGCGCCAGCAGCTTGGACAGGGCTGCGAGGGACACTGAAGCTTTCTTT. This gives the protein CASSLDRAARDTEAFF.